A selection of T cell receptor beta chains follows, all from one sample in a study of vaccination and CD4 T cells after COVID-19. MiXCR, applied by TCRdb to the PCR reads, yields one record per CDR3 protein. The data contain more than 13,000 distinct CDR3 sequences, about 56% of them singletons. The antigens of these receptors remain unknown. Sequencing was performed on CD4+ T cells from blood, cultured in vitro, taken before SARS-CoV-2 vaccination. Source of these receptors: a human donor who had recovered from COVID-19. The CDR3 runs from the conserved cysteine through the conserved F or W.

len	v_gene	CDR3aa
13	TRBV7-9	CASSLAPGFLLFF
12	TRBV12-5	CASGLVDQPQHF
15	TRBV27	CASSQWTGRTGELFF
16	TRBV21-1	CASSKVRGSSNQPQHF
16	TRBV6-2/TRBV6-3	CASSYSSYTAKRPQHF
13	TRBV27	CASSRGFNQPQHF
14	TRBV7-8	CASSPRDRTGELFF
16	TRBV20-1	CSAASRDRGITDTQYF
14	TRBV12-3/TRBV12-4	CASRRGGTNYGYTF
13	TRBV10-3	CATRQGENSPLHF
16	TRBV7-9	CASSLSGFGSNQPQHF
12	TRBV29-1	CSVEQDYYGYTF
12	TRBV12-3/TRBV12-4	CASSGTSYGYTF
16	TRBV2	CASSRQGARSNQPQHF
15	TRBV7-2	CASSLTGTSFYEQYF
16	TRBV7-8	CASSPGLAATYNEQFF